Shown below are 20 T cell receptor beta chains from a single sample sequenced in a study of vaccination effects on CD4 cells after COVID-19. Culture lasted under 13 days before CD4+ T cell isolation. The repertoire was sequenced with immunoSEQ multiplex PCR; TCRdb's copy has only in-frame clones and lacks some. The data hold under 50,000 clones, with 74% observed a single time. No antigen is known for these receptors. This specimen consisted of CD4+ T cells from PBMCs cultured without peptide, obtained before COVID-19 vaccination. These receptors all come from a human donor who had a prior SARS-CoV-2 infection.

The genes are TRBV18 and TRBJ1-5; D remains ambiguous. The CDR3 contains 13 residues. V was pared by 3 bases and J by 3 bases, with 6 bases between. CDR1 is KGHSH and CDR2 is LQKENI in the germline V gene. CDR3 nucleotide sequence: TGTGCCAGCTCACCCAGTCTCAATCAGCCCCAGCATTTT. This translates into CASSPSLNQPQHF.

The chain recombines TRBV7-2 with TRBJ2-5, with D unresolved. The germline V and J ends were trimmed by 0 bases and 0 bases, with 2 bases remaining between them. The CDR3 loop spans 13 amino acids. Germline V gene sequence: CDR1 SGHTA, CDR2 FQGNSA. This CDR3 reads CASSLAHQETQYF. Written as DNA, the CDR3 is TGTGCCAGCAGCTTAGCCCACCAAGAGACCCAGTACTTC.

The J gene is TRBJ2-3, the V gene TRBV5-4; possible D gene TRBD2, 5 bases. The length of the CDR3 is 15 residues. CDR1 and CDR2 from the germline V gene are SGHNT and YYREEE (reference sequence). V dropped 1 base and J dropped 1 base, with 10 bases sitting between them. In DNA form, the CDR3 reads TGTGCCAGCAGCTTGTCTAGCCCTGGCACAGATACGCAGTATTTT. As protein: CASSLSSPGTDTQYF.

The rearrangement joins TRBV19 to TRBJ2-7; either TRBD1 or TRBD2 may fit D (5 bases each). Germline CDR1 is LNHDA and CDR2 is SQIVND (reference sequence). The CDR3 extends over 17 amino acids. V was clipped by 4 bases and J by 5 bases, with 24 bases between them. CDR3 bases: TGTGCCAGTAGTAATACGGCTGGGACGGGTCTTGGGGACGAGCAGTACTTC. Translating gives CASSNTAGTGLGDEQYF.

This sequence joins TRBV11-2 and TRBJ2-3, with a tentative D call TRBD1 (5 bases). From germline, CDR1 is SGHAT and CDR2 FQNNGV. The CDR3 is 9 residues long. Trimming took 10 bases from V and 10 from J, leaving 9 bases between them. The CDR3 DNA reads TGTGCCAACAGGTGCGCGCAGTATTTT. The encoded protein is CANRCAQYF.

Only one count was recorded for this clone. CDR3 nucleotides: TGTGCCAGCAGCCGGGGTCGGTACAGAGGCGGCTACACCTTC. It encodes CASSRGRYRGGYTF. J is TRBJ1-2 and V is TRBV3-1 (or the pseudogene TRBV3-2); D is undetermined. CDR3 length: 14 residues. Germline V gene lookup returns CDR1 LGHDT and CDR2 YNNKEL (reference sequence). Trimming shortened V by 4 bases and J by 8 bases, and 17 bases separated the two germline ends.

The chain recombines TRBV5-6 with TRBJ2-5; D call uncertain. V dropped 4 bases and J dropped 0 bases, with 4 bases sitting between them. CDR3 length equals 12 residues. Germline lookup yields CDR1 SGHDT and CDR2 YYEEEE. The CDR3 sequence is CASSVHQETQYF. DNA of the CDR3: TGTGCCAGCAGCGTCCACCAAGAGACCCAGTACTTC.

This clone was picked up a small number of times. The chain is built from TRBV18 and TRBJ1-3, with no clear D. V shed 6 bases and J shed 2 bases, with 11 bases lying between them. CDR1 KGHSH and CDR2 LQKENI come from the germline V gene. The CDR3 has 14 residues. The CDR3 spells CASSPDGAGNTIYF. CDR3 bases: TGTGCCAGCTCGCCTGATGGGGCTGGAAACACCATATATTTT.

This clone was observed a handful of times. This chain links TRBV5-6 with TRBJ1-5; D gene unclear. The V and J ends lost 2 bases and 5 bases respectively, with 8 bases between them. The CDR3 has 13 residues. Germline assignment: CDR1 SGHDT and CDR2 YYEEEE. The CDR3 sequence is CASSFRSYQPQHF. In DNA form, the CDR3 reads TGTGCCAGCAGCTTTCGTTCCTATCAGCCCCAGCATTTT. The entire variable domain, with the rest obtained from reference TRBV5-6 and TRBJ1-5, is as follows: DAGVTQSPTHLIKTRGQQVTLRCSPKSGHDTVSWYQQALGQGPQFIFQYYEEEERQRGNFPDRFSGHQFPNYSSELNVNALLLGDSALYLCASSFRSYQPQHFGDGTRLSIL.

The count of this clone is one. The chain uses TRBV19 and TRBJ1-5, with TRBD1 matching over 12 bases. Germline CDR1 is LNHDA and CDR2 is SQIVND (reference sequence). CDR3 size: 19 residues. The junction had 12 bases not matched to a gene; V was cut back by 6 bases and J by 0 bases. The DNA for the CDR3 is TGTGCCAGTAGCCCCGGGACAGGGGGCTTTTGGGGTAGCAATCAGCCCCAGCATTTT. This encodes CASSPGTGGFWGSNQPQHF. The whole variable domain, remainder taken from reference TRBV19 and TRBJ1-5, is DGGITQSPKYLFRKEGQNVTLSCEQNLNHDAMYWYRQDPGQGLRLIYYSQIVNDFQKGDIAEGYSVSREKKESFPLTVTSAQKNPTAFYLCASSPGTGGFWGSNQPQHFGDGTRLSIL.

The V gene is TRBV2, the J gene TRBJ2-5; 16 nucleotides match TRBD2. V shed 4 bases and J 2 bases; nucleotides not matched to a gene: 7. In germline, CDR1 is SNHLY, CDR2 FYNNEI. This CDR3 spans 18 amino acids. The CDR3 sequence is CASSGVPGLAGGQETQYF. The CDR3 nucleotides read TGTGCCAGCAGTGGGGTCCCGGGACTAGCGGGGGGGCAAGAGACCCAGTACTTC. Variable domain in full (rest from reference TRBV2 and TRBJ2-5): EPEVTQTPSHQVTQMGQEVILRCVPISNHLYFYWYRQILGQKVEFLVSFYNNEISEKSEIFDDQFSVERPDGSNFTLKIRSTKLEDSAMYFCASSGVPGLAGGQETQYFGPGTRLLVL.

This sequence joins TRBV12-3 or TRBV12-4 and TRBJ1-1, with D hard to call. The V end was cut by 7 bases, the J end by 4 bases, with 10 bases between. This CDR3 region has 12 residues. CDR3 protein: CASMNSFTEAFF. Written as DNA, the CDR3 is TGTGCCAGCATGAACAGTTTCACTGAAGCTTTCTTT.

This clone was observed once. J is TRBJ1-5 and V is TRBV6-6; TRBD1 matches 7 bases. The junction had 7 bases not matched to a gene; V was cut back by 6 bases and J by 5 bases. The CDR3 is made up of 14 amino acids. The germline CDR1 and CDR2 sequences are MNHNY and SVGAGI (reference sequence). The CDR3 DNA reads TGTGCCAGCAGCTCTGACAGGGAGGATCAGCCCCAGCATTTT. This translates into CASSSDREDQPQHF.

This clone has only one observation. The chain combines TRBV7-2 with TRBJ1-4; 7 bases align to TRBD1. V gave up 8 bases and J gave up 5 bases; unmatched junction bases: 8. The CDR3 has 14 residues. In germline, CDR1 is SGHTA, CDR2 FQGNSA. The CDR3 sequence: CASRQGRSNEKLFF. Written as DNA, the CDR3 is TGTGCCAGCCGACAGGGAAGGTCGAATGAAAAACTGTTTTTT.

This clone was recorded once. The chain is built from TRBV5-6 and TRBJ1-2; 8 bases fit TRBD1. Germline CDR1 and CDR2: SGHDT and YYEEEE. The length of the CDR3 is 14 residues. V lost 4 bases to trimming and J lost 7 bases; unmatched junction nucleotides: 9. As DNA, the CDR3 is TGTGCCAGCAGCGGGGATCAGGGGGCTGGTGGCTACACCTTC. Translation gives CASSGDQGAGGYTF.

This chain links TRBV5-1 with TRBJ2-2, with a possible D match to TRBD1 (5 bases). Trimming removed 6 bases from V and 0 bases from J, with 12 bases in between. Germline lookup yields CDR1 SGHRS and CDR2 YFSETQ. The CDR3 consists of 15 residues. CDR3 sequence (DNA): TGCGCCAGCATAGGGGCCTCTCCGAACACCGGGGAGCTGTTTTTT. The encoded protein is CASIGASPNTGELFF. Variable domain in full (rest from reference TRBV5-1 and TRBJ2-2): KAGVTQTPRYLIKTRGQQVTLSCSPISGHRSVSWYQQTPGQGLQFLFEYFSETQRNKGNFPGRFSGRQFSNSRSEMNVSTLELGDSALYLCASIGASPNTGELFFGEGSRLTVL.

The table lists this clone with a few counts. The J gene is TRBJ2-7, the V gene TRBV11-2; D is unclear. The V gene lost 0 bases and the J gene lost 4 bases, with 13 bases spanning the gap. Germline lookup yields CDR1 SGHAT and CDR2 FQNNGV. The CDR3 is 15 residues long. The CDR3 here is CASSLEGAAAYEQYF. The CDR3 coding sequence is TGTGCCAGCAGCTTAGAAGGTGCGGCGGCATACGAGCAGTACTTC. The full variable domain, in which reference TRBV11-2 and TRBJ2-7 provide the parts outside the CDR3, is EAGVAQSPRYKIIEKRQSVAFWCNPISGHATLYWYQQILGQGPKLLIQFQNNGVVDDSQLPKDRFSAERLKGVDSTLKIQPAKLEDSAVYLCASSLEGAAAYEQYFGPGTRLTVT.

The chain has TRBV7-9 and TRBJ1-1; 8 nucleotides agree with TRBD1. Germline values: CDR1 SEHNR, CDR2 FQNEAQ (reference sequence). The J segment lost 4 bases and the V segment lost 5 bases, leaving 9 bases of the junction unmatched. The CDR3 spans 15 residues. The CDR3 spells CASSQDRGRGTEAFF. The DNA of the CDR3 is TGTGCCAGCAGCCAAGACAGGGGAAGAGGCACTGAAGCTTTCTTT.

The chain links TRBV7-2 to TRBJ2-1; the D gene is possibly TRBD2 (7 bases). Trimming removed 2 bases at V and 9 bases at J, with 29 bases between. Per germline, CDR1 SGHTA and CDR2 FQGNSA. The CDR3 has 19 residues. DNA for the CDR3: TGTGCCAGCAGCTTAAATACGGTAGGGGGGCGGGAGTCACGTTTTGAGCAGTTCTTC. This gives the protein CASSLNTVGGRESRFEQFF.

V usage is TRBV6-1 and J usage is TRBJ1-6, with D perhaps TRBD1 (5 bases). Germline CDR1 and CDR2: MNHNS and SASEGT. This CDR3 comprises 14 residues. Trimming cost V 3 bases and J 13 bases, with 16 bases left between them. The CDR3 DNA is TGTGCCAGCAGTGAGGTCAGGGCGGTATACCCCCTCCACTTT. Residues: CASSEVRAVYPLHF.